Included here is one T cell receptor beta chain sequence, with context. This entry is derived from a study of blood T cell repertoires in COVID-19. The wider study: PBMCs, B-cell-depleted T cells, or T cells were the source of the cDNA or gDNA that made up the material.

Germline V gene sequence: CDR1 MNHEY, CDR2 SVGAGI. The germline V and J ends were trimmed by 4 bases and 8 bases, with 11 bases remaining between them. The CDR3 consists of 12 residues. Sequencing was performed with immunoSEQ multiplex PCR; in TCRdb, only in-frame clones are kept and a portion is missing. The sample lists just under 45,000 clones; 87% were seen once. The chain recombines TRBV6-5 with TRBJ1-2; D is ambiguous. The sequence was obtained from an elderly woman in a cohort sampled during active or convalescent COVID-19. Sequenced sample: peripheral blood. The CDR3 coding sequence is TGTGCCAGCAGTTCCCGACTTCTGGGCTACACCTTC. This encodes CASSSRLLGYTF.